This is a list of T cell receptor beta chains from one sample in a study of T cell responses to AZD1222 COVID-19 vaccine. This table comes from immunoSEQ multiplex PCR, and its TCRdb copy is limited to in-frame clones, with some not included. The table shows over 120,000 clones, with 93% occurring only once. The specimen comprised peripheral blood, sampled on day 0 of AZD1222 vaccination. The receptor source for this set is an adult in good health. The CDR3 runs from the conserved cysteine through the conserved F or W. A D gene is named only where the DNA matches it firmly. Expanded clones are given a class, and other clones once, few, many or no size at all.

d_call	j_call	v_call	clone_size	cdr3_nt	cdr3_aa
-	TRBJ1-2	TRBV30	once	TGTGCCTGGAGTGTACCACAACAGGGATACTATGGCTACACCTTC	CAWSVPQQGYYGYTF
-	TRBJ1-1	TRBV21-1	-	TGTGCCAGCAGCAAAGTCCCCGGAGTTAAAGAAGCTTTCTTT	CASSKVPGVKEAFF
-	TRBJ2-1	TRBV15	-	TGTGCCACCAGCACCGCCAGGGGAAATGAGCAGTTCTTC	CATSTARGNEQFF
-	TRBJ1-2	TRBV4-1	-	TGCGCCAGCAGCCAAGGGACCTGGGACTATGGCTACACCTTC	CASSQGTWDYGYTF
TRBD1	TRBJ2-7	TRBV28	-	TGTGCCAGCAGTTTACAGTTCGGGACAGAGGCTACCTACGAGCAGTACTTC	CASSLQFGTEATYEQYF
TRBD2	TRBJ2-5	TRBV25-1	-	TGTGCCAGCAGTGAATGGGCGGGGGACGTGCAAGAGACCCAGTACTTC	CASSEWAGDVQETQYF
-	TRBJ2-1	TRBV25-1	-	TGTGCCAGCAGTGAATACTCCGCGGACAATGAGCAGTTCTTC	CASSEYSADNEQFF
-	TRBJ1-4	TRBV29-1	-	TGCAGCGTTGAAGGGGGCACTAATGAAAAACTGTTTTTT	CSVEGGTNEKLFF
-	TRBJ2-7	TRBV9	-	TGTGCCAGCAGCGTAGACAGGTTGGGTCGCGAGCAGTACTTC	CASSVDRLGREQYF
-	TRBJ1-2	TRBV28	once	TGTGCCAGCAGTTTATCGCGGGGGGCGAACTATGGCTACACCTTC	CASSLSRGANYGYTF
-	TRBJ1-4	TRBV21-1	-	TGTGCCAGCAGCCGACAGGGGGAAAAACTGTTTTTT	CASSRQGEKLFF
TRBD1	TRBJ1-1	TRBV20-1	-	TGCAGTGCCCTCGGACAGGGTGAAGCTTTCTTT	CSALGQGEAFF
TRBD1	TRBJ1-2	TRBV5-1	-	TGCGCCAGCAGCTTGGGACAGGGAGCCAACTATGGCTACACCTTC	CASSLGQGANYGYTF
-	TRBJ1-3	TRBV2	-	TGTGCCAGCAGTGTAGCGTGGAGCGGAAACACCATATATTTT	CASSVAWSGNTIYF
-	TRBJ2-7	TRBV19	-	TGTGCCAGTAGTGAGGGCAGGGTGGGCTACGAGCAGTACTTC	CASSEGRVGYEQYF
TRBD1	TRBJ1-2	TRBV6-5	-	TGTGCCAGCAGTTACTCTCGGACAGGGTCCTATGGCTACACCTTC	CASSYSRTGSYGYTF
-	TRBJ2-2	TRBV9	-	TGTGCCAGCAGCCCCCCCACGGGGAACACCGGGGAGCTGTTTTTT	CASSPPTGNTGELFF
-	TRBJ1-2	TRBV27	-	TGTGCCAGCAGTCCGCGACTGAGCCACTATGGCTACACCTTC	CASSPRLSHYGYTF
-	TRBJ2-7	TRBV2	-	TGTGCCAGCAGTGAAGCAGGCGGGCTTAGCTCCTACGAGCAGTACTTC	CASSEAGGLSSYEQYF
TRBD1	TRBJ2-4	TRBV2	-	TGTGCCAGCAGGGGGGACAGGAGGGAAAACATTCAGTACTTC	CASRGDRRENIQYF
TRBD2	TRBJ2-5	TRBV2	-	TGTGCCAGCATCTTAGCGGGAGTTCGGGAGACCCAGTACTTC	CASILAGVRETQYF
-	TRBJ1-6	TRBV3-1/TRBV3-2	-	TGTGCCAGCAGCCCGGGACCGATTAATTCACCCCTCCACTTT	CASSPGPINSPLHF
TRBD2	TRBJ2-5	TRBV7-2	-	TGTGCCAGCAGCTCCGGCTTAGCGGGAGGCCCGGATCGGGAGACCCAGTACTTC	CASSSGLAGGPDRETQYF
-	TRBJ2-1	TRBV9	-	TGTGCCAGCAGCCCCCGGGGAGGGGGCATCCACAATGAGCAGTTCTTC	CASSPRGGGIHNEQFF
-	TRBJ2-7	TRBV12-5	once	TGTGCTAGTGGTTTGGTACTGGGCGTACGCTCCTACGAGCAGTACTTC	CASGLVLGVRSYEQYF
TRBD2	TRBJ2-1	TRBV6-6	-	TGTGCCAGCAGCGGGGGAGGGAATGAGCAGTTCTTC	CASSGGGNEQFF
-	TRBJ2-1	TRBV4-2	-	TGTGCCAGCACCCCCTATAGCGGAAGCTCCTACAATGAGCAGTTCTTC	CASTPYSGSSYNEQFF
TRBD2	TRBJ2-7	TRBV27	-	TGTGCCAGCAGTTTAATGGCGGGAGGGCCGGGAGAGCAGTACTTC	CASSLMAGGPGEQYF
-	TRBJ1-4	TRBV10-1	-	TGCGCCAGCAGCGACGGCGTAGGAAAACTGTTTTTT	CASSDGVGKLFF
-	TRBJ2-5	TRBV7-9	-	TGTGCCAGCAGCCCCTTGGGGGGGGCTGACGAGACCCAGTACTTC	CASSPLGGADETQYF
-	TRBJ1-2	TRBV5-6	-	TGTGCCAGCAGCTTGGTGGGGGCCTATGGCTACACCTTC	CASSLVGAYGYTF
-	TRBJ2-7	TRBV11-2	-	TGTGCCAGCAGCTTAGATACTAGTGACGAGCAGTACTTC	CASSLDTSDEQYF
-	TRBJ2-3	TRBV4-1	-	TGCGCCAGCAGCCAAGTGCTCGCTGGCACAGATACGCAGTATTTT	CASSQVLAGTDTQYF
-	TRBJ2-7	TRBV7-9	-	TGTGCCAGCAGCTTTCTTCCTTACGAGCAGTACTTC	CASSFLPYEQYF
TRBD1	TRBJ1-5	TRBV28	-	TGTGCCAGCAGTTTATGGGGGACAGGGGAGAGCAATCAGCCCCAGCATTTT	CASSLWGTGESNQPQHF
-	TRBJ2-3	TRBV4-1	-	TGCGCCAGCAGCCAAGACCCCCGAGCCCGGCCCCCTCCGGATACGCAGTATTTT	CASSQDPRARPPPDTQYF
TRBD2	TRBJ2-3	TRBV5-1	-	TGCGCCAGCAGCTTGAGCCTCTCCCTAGCGGGGGTCACAGATACGCAGTATTTT	CASSLSLSLAGVTDTQYF
TRBD2	TRBJ2-7	TRBV5-5	-	TGTGCCAGCAGCCAACCGCTCCGTGGACTAGCCTCCTACGAGCAGTACTTC	CASSQPLRGLASYEQYF
TRBD1	TRBJ1-4	TRBV5-1	-	TGCGCCAGCAGCTTGAGGACAGGGATAAATGAAAAACTGTTTTTT	CASSLRTGINEKLFF
TRBD2	TRBJ2-7	TRBV7-8	once	TGTGCCAGCAGTTTCGGGACTAGCGGGTCCTACGAGCAGTACTTC	CASSFGTSGSYEQYF
-	TRBJ2-7	TRBV15	-	TGTGCCACCAGCAGAGATTGGGGTTTCTCCTACGAGCAGTACTTC	CATSRDWGFSYEQYF
TRBD1	TRBJ1-1	TRBV9	-	TGTGCCAGCAGCTCTGACAGGGTTGGCACTGAAGCTTTCTTT	CASSSDRVGTEAFF
-	TRBJ1-5	TRBV7-8	-	TGTGCCAGCAGCTTAGCGCCCGGGGTCAATCAGCCCCAGCATTTT	CASSLAPGVNQPQHF